This T cell receptor (beta chain) was identified in a study of blood T cell repertoires in COVID-19. In its sample, this clone was seen once. Using immunoSEQ multiplex PCR, the repertoire was profiled, and TCRdb retains in-frame clones only, with some absent. The data contain hundreds of thousands of clones, over 75% of them seen just once; the ten biggest clones take up 1.2% to 1.5%. The CDR3 sequence is 17 residues long. V lost 3 bases, J lost 3 bases, and 12 bases stayed unmatched. Per germline, CDR1 SGHNT and CDR2 YYREEE (reference sequence). Sequenced sample: PBMCs or T cells enriched from blood (not recorded which). The gene calls are TRBV5-4 and TRBJ1-3, with 7 positions matching TRBD1. The source is a young woman who had been exposed to COVID-19. DNA for the CDR3: TGTGCCAGCAGCTCGACATCTGACAGGGTCCGTGGAAACACCATATATTTT. Translating it yields CASSSTSDRVRGNTIYF.